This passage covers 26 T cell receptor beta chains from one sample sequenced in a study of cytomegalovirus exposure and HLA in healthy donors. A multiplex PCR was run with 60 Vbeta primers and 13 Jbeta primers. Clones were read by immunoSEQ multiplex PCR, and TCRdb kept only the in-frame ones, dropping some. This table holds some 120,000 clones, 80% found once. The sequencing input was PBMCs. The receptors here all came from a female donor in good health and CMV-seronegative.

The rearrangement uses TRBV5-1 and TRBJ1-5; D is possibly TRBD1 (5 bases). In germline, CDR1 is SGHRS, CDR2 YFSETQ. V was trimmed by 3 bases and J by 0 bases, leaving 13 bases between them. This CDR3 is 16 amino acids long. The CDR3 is CASSYGGLDSNQPQHF. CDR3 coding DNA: TGCGCCAGCAGCTATGGGGGACTCGATAGCAATCAGCCCCAGCATTTT.

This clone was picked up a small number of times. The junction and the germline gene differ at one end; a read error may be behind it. DNA of the CDR3: TGTGCCAGTAGTGAAGGACAGGGGGCGAACAGTCAGTACTTC. It encodes CASSEGQGANSQYF. The chain recombines TRBV19 with TRBJ2-4, with 11 bases that match TRBD1. This CDR3 region has 14 residues. Germline loops: CDR1 LNHDA, CDR2 SQIVND (reference sequence).

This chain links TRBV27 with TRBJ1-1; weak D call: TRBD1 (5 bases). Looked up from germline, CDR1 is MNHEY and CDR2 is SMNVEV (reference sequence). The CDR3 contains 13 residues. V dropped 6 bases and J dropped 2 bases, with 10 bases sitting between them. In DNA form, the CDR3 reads TGTGCCAGCAGGATGACAGCAAACACTGAAGCTTTCTTT. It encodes CASRMTANTEAFF.

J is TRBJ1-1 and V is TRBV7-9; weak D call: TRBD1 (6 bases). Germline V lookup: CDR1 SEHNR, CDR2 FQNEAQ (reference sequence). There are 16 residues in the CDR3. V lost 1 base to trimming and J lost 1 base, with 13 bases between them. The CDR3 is CASSLGSRGRNTEAFF. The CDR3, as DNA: TGTGCCAGCAGCTTAGGGTCCAGGGGCCGGAACACTGAAGCTTTCTTT.

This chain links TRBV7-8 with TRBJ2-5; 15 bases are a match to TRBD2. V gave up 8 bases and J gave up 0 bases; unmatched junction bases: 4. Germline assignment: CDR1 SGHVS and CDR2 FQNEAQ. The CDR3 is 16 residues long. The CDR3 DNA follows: TGTGCCAGCGGAGGGACTAGCGGGGGGTACCAAGAGACCCAGTACTTC. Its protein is CASGGTSGGYQETQYF.

The CDR3 spells CASSLGGAGRSYNEQFF. For the CDR3, the DNA is TGTGCCAGCAGCTTAGGGGGAGCGGGTAGGTCCTACAATGAGCAGTTCTTC. The rearrangement uses TRBV7-9 and TRBJ2-1; possibly TRBD2 for D (6 bases). Germline-derived CDR1 and CDR2 are SEHNR and FQNEAQ (reference sequence). This CDR3 has 17 residues. Trimming pared 1 base from V and 1 base from J, leaving 14 bases between.

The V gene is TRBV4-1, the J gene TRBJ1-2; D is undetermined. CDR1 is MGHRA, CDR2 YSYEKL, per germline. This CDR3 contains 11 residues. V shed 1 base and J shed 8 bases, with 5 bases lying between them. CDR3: CASSQGGGYTF. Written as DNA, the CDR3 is TGCGCCAGCAGCCAAGGAGGGGGCTACACCTTC.

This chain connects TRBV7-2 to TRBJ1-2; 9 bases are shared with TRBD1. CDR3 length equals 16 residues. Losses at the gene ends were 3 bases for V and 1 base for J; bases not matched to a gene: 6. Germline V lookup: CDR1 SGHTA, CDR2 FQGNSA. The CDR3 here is CASSFTGTGINYGYTF. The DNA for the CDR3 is TGTGCCAGCAGCTTTACCGGGACAGGGATTAACTATGGCTACACCTTC.

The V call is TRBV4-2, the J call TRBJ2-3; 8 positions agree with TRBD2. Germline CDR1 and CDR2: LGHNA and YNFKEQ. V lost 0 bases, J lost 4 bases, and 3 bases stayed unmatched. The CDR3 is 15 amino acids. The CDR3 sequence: CASSQEGTSSDTQYF. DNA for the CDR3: TGTGCCAGCAGCCAAGAGGGGACTAGTTCAGATACGCAGTATTTT.

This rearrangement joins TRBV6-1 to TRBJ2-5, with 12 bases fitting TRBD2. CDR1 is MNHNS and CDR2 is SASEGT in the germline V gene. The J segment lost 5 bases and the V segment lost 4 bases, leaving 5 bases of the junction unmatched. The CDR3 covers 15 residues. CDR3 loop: CASSGLAGVGETQYF. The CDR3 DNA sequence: TGTGCCAGCAGTGGACTAGCGGGGGTGGGGGAGACCCAGTACTTC.

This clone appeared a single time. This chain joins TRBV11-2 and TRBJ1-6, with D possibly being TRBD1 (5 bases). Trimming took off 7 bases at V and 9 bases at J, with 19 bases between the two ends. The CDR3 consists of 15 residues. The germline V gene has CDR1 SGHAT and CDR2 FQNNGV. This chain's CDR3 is CASTPTYGGSSPLHF. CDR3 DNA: TGTGCCAGCACCCCAACTTACGGGGGGAGTTCACCCCTCCACTTT.

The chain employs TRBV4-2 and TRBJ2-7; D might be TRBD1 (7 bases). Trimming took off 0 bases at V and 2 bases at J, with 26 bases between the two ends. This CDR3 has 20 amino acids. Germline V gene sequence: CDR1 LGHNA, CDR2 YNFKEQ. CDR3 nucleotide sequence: TGTGCCAGCAGCCAAGATCCCGAACTCAAGGGGGCGGGGTCACCCTACGAGCAGTACTTC. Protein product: CASSQDPELKGAGSPYEQYF.

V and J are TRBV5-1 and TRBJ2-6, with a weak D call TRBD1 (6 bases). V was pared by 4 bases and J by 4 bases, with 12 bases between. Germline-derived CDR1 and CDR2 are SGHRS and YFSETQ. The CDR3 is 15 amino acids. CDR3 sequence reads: CASSAPGTGANVLTF. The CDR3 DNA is TGCGCCAGCAGCGCCCCCGGGACAGGGGCCAACGTCCTGACTTTC. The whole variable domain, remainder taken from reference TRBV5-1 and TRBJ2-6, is KAGVTQTPRYLIKTRGQQVTLSCSPISGHRSVSWYQQTPGQGLQFLFEYFSETQRNKGNFPGRFSGRQFSNSRSEMNVSTLELGDSALYLCASSAPGTGANVLTFGAGSRLTVL.

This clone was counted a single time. The chain's CDR3 is CASSRDRAAQETQYF. CDR3 DNA: TGTGCCAGTAGTAGAGACAGGGCGGCACAAGAGACCCAGTACTTC. The chain uses TRBV19 and TRBJ2-5; 7 nucleotides match TRBD1. With V trimmed by 4 bases and J by 2 bases, 7 bases remained unmatched. Germline V gene lookup returns CDR1 LNHDA and CDR2 SQIVND (reference sequence). The CDR3 consists of 15 residues.

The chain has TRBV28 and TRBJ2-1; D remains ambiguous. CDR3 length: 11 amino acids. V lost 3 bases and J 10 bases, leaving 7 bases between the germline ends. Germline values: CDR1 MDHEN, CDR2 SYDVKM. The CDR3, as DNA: TGTGCCAGCAGTTTGTGGCAGGAGCAGTTCTTC. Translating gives CASSLWQEQFF.

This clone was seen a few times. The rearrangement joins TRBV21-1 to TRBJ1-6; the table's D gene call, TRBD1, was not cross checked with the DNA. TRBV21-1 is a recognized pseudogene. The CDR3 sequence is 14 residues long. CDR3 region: CASSLGHDDSPLHF. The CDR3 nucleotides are TGTGCCAGCAGCCTTGGACACGACGATTCACCCCTCCACTTT.

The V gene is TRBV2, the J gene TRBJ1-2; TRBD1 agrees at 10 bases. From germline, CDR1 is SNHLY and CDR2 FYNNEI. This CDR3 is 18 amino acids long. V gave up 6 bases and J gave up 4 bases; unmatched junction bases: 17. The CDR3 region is CASSKYRDRGREAYGYTF. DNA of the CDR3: TGTGCCAGCAGCAAATACCGGGACAGGGGACGGGAGGCCTATGGCTACACCTTC.

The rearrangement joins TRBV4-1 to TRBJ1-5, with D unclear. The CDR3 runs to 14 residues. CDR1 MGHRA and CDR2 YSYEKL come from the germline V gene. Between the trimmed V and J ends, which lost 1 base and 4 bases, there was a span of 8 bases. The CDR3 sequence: CASSQGPWNQPQHF. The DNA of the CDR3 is TGCGCCAGCAGCCAAGGGCCTTGGAATCAGCCCCAGCATTTT.

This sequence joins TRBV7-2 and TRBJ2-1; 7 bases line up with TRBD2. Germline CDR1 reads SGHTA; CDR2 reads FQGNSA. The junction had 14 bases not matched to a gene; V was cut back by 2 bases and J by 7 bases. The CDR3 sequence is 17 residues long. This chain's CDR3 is CASSLSPAGVLGNEQFF. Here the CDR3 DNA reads TGTGCCAGCAGCTTATCCCCCGCGGGAGTACTTGGGAATGAGCAGTTCTTC.

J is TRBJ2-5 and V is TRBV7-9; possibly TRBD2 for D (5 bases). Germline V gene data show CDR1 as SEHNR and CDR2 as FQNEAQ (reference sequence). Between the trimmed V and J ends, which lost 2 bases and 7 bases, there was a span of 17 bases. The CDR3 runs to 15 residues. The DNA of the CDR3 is TGTGCCAGCAGCTTACAGGAGCGGCACTGGGGGACCCAGTACTTC. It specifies CASSLQERHWGTQYF. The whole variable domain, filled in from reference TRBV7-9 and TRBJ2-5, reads DTGVSQNPRHKITKRGQNVTFRCDPISEHNRLYWYRQTLGQGPEFLTYFQNEAQLEKSRLLSDRFSAERPKGSFSTLEIQRTEQGDSAMYLCASSLQERHWGTQYFGPGTRLLVL.

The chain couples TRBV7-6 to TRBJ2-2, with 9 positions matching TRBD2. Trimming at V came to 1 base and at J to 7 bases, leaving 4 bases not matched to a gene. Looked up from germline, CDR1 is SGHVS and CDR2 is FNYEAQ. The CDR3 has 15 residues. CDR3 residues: CASSLGGGAGGELFF. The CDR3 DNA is TGTGCCAGCAGCTTAGGCGGGGGGGCCGGCGGGGAGCTGTTTTTT.

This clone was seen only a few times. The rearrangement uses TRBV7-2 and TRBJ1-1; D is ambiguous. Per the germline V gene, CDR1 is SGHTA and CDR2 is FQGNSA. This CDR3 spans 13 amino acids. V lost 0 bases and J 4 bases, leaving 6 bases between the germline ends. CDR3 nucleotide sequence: TGTGCCAGCAGCTTAGCGGTGGCCACTGAAGCTTTCTTT. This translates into CASSLAVATEAFF.

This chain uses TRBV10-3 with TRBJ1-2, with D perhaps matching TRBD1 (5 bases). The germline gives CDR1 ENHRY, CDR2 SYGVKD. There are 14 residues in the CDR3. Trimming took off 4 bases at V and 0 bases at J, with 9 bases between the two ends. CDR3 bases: TGTGCCATCAGTGCGGGGGGTCCTAACTATGGCTACACCTTC. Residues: CAISAGGPNYGYTF.

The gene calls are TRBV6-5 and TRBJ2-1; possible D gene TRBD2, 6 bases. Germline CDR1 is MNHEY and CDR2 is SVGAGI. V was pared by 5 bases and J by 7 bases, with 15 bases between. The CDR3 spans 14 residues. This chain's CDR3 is CASSRGIGGNEQFF. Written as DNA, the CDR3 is TGTGCCAGCAGTCGGGGGATAGGAGGGAATGAGCAGTTCTTC.

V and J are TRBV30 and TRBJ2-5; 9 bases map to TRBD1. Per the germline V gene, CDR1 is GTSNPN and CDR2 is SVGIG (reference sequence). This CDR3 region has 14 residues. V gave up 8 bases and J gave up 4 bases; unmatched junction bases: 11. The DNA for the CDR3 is TGTGCCAGCACCGGGACAGGGCAGGTAGAGACCCAGTACTTC. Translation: CASTGTGQVETQYF.

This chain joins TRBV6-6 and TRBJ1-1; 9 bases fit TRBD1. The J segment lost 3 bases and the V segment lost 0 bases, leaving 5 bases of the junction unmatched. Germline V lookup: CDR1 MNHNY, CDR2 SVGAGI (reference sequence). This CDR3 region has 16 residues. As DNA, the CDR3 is TGTGCCAGCAGTTACTCGAGTTGGACAGGGGACACTGAAGCTTTCTTT. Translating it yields CASSYSSWTGDTEAFF.